This record covers a single T cell receptor beta chain. The CDR3 has 13 residues. Trimming took off 4 bases at V and 7 bases at J, with 13 bases between the two ends. Assay: immunoSEQ multiplex PCR; the TCRdb copy retains only in-frame clones and omits some. Altogether about 140,000 clones are present, 85% to 95% being singletons, with the ten largest covering approximately 3.8%. This specimen comes from a study of T cell responses to AZD1222 COVID-19 vaccine. This sequence originates from an adult who received the AZD1222 COVID-19 vaccine. This specimen consisted of peripheral blood, obtained 28 days after the second AZD1222 dose. The chain is built from TRBV12-3 or TRBV12-4 and TRBJ2-5; the D gene is possibly TRBD1 (6 bases). The CDR3 loop is CASSWGLTGTQYF. The CDR3 DNA is TGTGCCAGCAGTTGGGGGTTGACAGGGACCCAGTACTTC.